The next 21 T cell receptor beta chains were all read from a single sample in a study of cytomegalovirus exposure and HLA in healthy donors. Amplification used 60 Vbeta primers and 13 Jbeta primers. TCRdb's copy holds only in-frame clones and misses some; the assay was immunoSEQ multiplex PCR. This sample has over 90,000 clones, with 65% to 80% found just once. Material for sequencing was PBMCs. The receptors were sampled from an older woman in good health and CMV-seropositive.

The rearrangement uses TRBV30 and TRBJ2-2; no clear D gene. The CDR3 contains 12 residues. Germline lookup yields CDR1 GTSNPN and CDR2 SVGIG (reference sequence). The V end lost 4 bases, the J end lost 3 bases, and 6 bases lay between the germline ends. The CDR3 bases are TGTGCCTGGACTAGTTACACCGGGGAGCTGTTTTTT. Translation gives CAWTSYTGELFF. Variable domain in full (rest from reference TRBV30 and TRBJ2-2): SQTIHQWPATLVQPVGSPLSLECTVEGTSNPNLYWYRQAAGRGLQLLFYSVGIGQISSEVPQNLSASRPQDRQFILSSKKLLLSDSGFYLCAWTSYTGELFFGEGSRLTVL.

In this sample, this clone turned up a few times. The chain combines TRBV5-1 with TRBJ2-3, with 8 bases fitting TRBD1. Germline V gene data show CDR1 as SGHRS and CDR2 as YFSETQ. V trimming: 4 bases; J trimming: 3 bases; junction bases outside the gene matches: 10. CDR3 length equals 16 residues. CDR3 sequence (DNA): TGCGCCAGCAGCCTTTTCGGACAGGGCAAAACAGATACGCAGTATTTT. Translation: CASSLFGQGKTDTQYF.

The chain is built from TRBV5-5 and TRBJ2-7; 10 bases align to TRBD1. The germline V gene has CDR1 SGHKS and CDR2 YYEKEE (reference sequence). The ends lost 4 bases at V and 0 bases at J; junction bases unmatched: 4. CDR3 length: 15 amino acids. This CDR3 is CASSPTGGFSYEQYF. In DNA form, the CDR3 reads TGTGCCAGCAGCCCGACAGGGGGCTTCTCCTACGAGCAGTACTTC.

The chain carries TRBV7-6 and TRBJ1-5, with D possibly matching TRBD1 (5 bases). This CDR3 contains 14 residues. Germline CDR1 and CDR2: SGHVS and FNYEAQ. V lost 5 bases, J lost 5 bases, and 13 bases lay in between. As DNA, the CDR3 is TGTGCCAGCAGCCCCGGGGGAGGGGATCAGCCCCAGCATTTT. It translates to CASSPGGGDQPQHF.

The table lists this clone with a few counts. V usage is TRBV5-4 and J usage is TRBJ2-3; D remains unclear. The germline CDR1 and CDR2 sequences are SGHNT and YYREEE (reference sequence). Deletions cut 0 bases from V and 1 base from J, with 9 bases between. This CDR3 has 15 residues. CDR3 coding DNA: TGTGCCAGCAGCTTGGCTGGTAGTGGCACAGATACGCAGTATTTT. Translation gives CASSLAGSGTDTQYF.

V gene TRBV5-4 combines with J gene TRBJ2-3; TRBD2 matches at 12 bases. The germline V gene has CDR1 SGHNT and CDR2 YYREEE (reference sequence). The CDR3 spans 17 residues. V gave up 4 bases and J gave up 6 bases; unmatched junction bases: 12. The DNA of the CDR3 is TGTGCCAGCAGCCTGTACCGCGGGACTAGCGGGTCGGATACGCAGTATTTT. Residues: CASSLYRGTSGSDTQYF.

This clone was detected only once. An end of the junction does not agree with germline; a read error may underlie this. The chain has TRBV6-5 and TRBJ2-5, with 9 bases that match TRBD1. CDR3 size: 14 residues. CDR1 and CDR2 (germline): MNHEY, SVGAGI. The CDR3: CAGSLTGGVETQYF. The CDR3 bases are TGTGCCGGCAGTCTGACAGGGGGTGTAGAGACCCAGTACTTC.

Of note for this clone: The sample has other DNA sequences that encode this CDR3 too. This chain joins TRBV18 and TRBJ2-5; TRBD1 aligns across 10 bases. This CDR3 is built from 15 residues. The ends lost 2 bases at V and 5 bases at J; junction bases unmatched: 5. Germline-derived CDR1 and CDR2 are KGHSH and LQKENI. The CDR3 region is CASSPRQGAGETQYF. The CDR3 nucleotides are TGTGCCAGCTCACCAAGACAGGGGGCCGGGGAGACCCAGTACTTC.

V is TRBV6-6 and J is TRBJ2-7; 9 bases are shared with TRBD1. V shed 4 bases, J shed 6 bases, and the junction held 13 bases outside the gene matches. CDR3 length: 16 amino acids. Per the germline V gene, CDR1 is MNHNY and CDR2 is SVGAGI (reference sequence). Here the CDR3 DNA reads TGTGCCAGCAGTTCCCCCGAGGACAGGGGAGGGGTCGAGCAGTACTTC. Translating it yields CASSSPEDRGGVEQYF.

The chain links TRBV27 to TRBJ2-2; 8 nucleotides line up with TRBD1. The V and J ends lost 6 bases and 1 base, in that order; junction bases with no gene match: 7. This CDR3 contains 16 residues. From germline, CDR1 is MNHEY and CDR2 SMNVEV (reference sequence). The chain's CDR3 is CASSLSGTGNTGELFF. CDR3 nucleotides: TGTGCCAGCAGCTTGTCCGGGACAGGGAACACCGGGGAGCTGTTTTTT.

As regards this clone: The sample holds other DNA sequences that translate to the same CDR3. This chain uses TRBV11-2 with TRBJ2-7; D is unresolved. V shed 4 bases and J shed 0 bases, with 4 bases lying between them. CDR3 length: 12 residues. Per germline, CDR1 SGHAT and CDR2 FQNNGV. The DNA of the CDR3 is TGTGCCAGCAGCTCGGGCTCCTACGAGCAGTACTTC. This translates into CASSSGSYEQYF. Full variable domain (missing parts from reference TRBV11-2 and TRBJ2-7): EAGVAQSPRYKIIEKRQSVAFWCNPISGHATLYWYQQILGQGPKLLIQFQNNGVVDDSQLPKDRFSAERLKGVDSTLKIQPAKLEDSAVYLCASSSGSYEQYFGPGTRLTVT.

The chain couples TRBV28 to TRBJ2-3; D might be TRBD1 (5 bases). From germline, CDR1 is MDHEN and CDR2 SYDVKM. Trimming removed 4 bases from V and 6 bases from J, with 17 bases in between. The CDR3 runs to 15 residues. The CDR3 is CASSSLRTAGDTQYF. CDR3 DNA: TGTGCCAGCAGTTCTTTACGCACCGCAGGGGATACGCAGTATTTT.

The rearrangement joins TRBV19 to TRBJ1-1; 8 bases map to TRBD1. This CDR3 has 13 amino acids. Germline V gives CDR1 LNHDA, CDR2 SQIVND (reference sequence). The ends lost 6 bases at V and 4 bases at J; junction bases unmatched: 4. CDR3 amino acids: CASRPQGGTEAFF. CDR3 coding DNA: TGTGCCAGTAGGCCACAGGGGGGCACTGAAGCTTTCTTT.

The rearrangement uses TRBV19 and TRBJ2-1, with 10 bases identical to TRBD1. From germline, CDR1 is LNHDA and CDR2 SQIVND (reference sequence). The CDR3 contains 18 residues. J was trimmed by 12 bases and V by 5 bases; bases with no gene match: 22. DNA of the CDR3: TGTGCCAGTAGTGCGAAGACAGGGGGCGTGGGTTTGGGCAGTGGGCAGTTCTTC. It encodes CASSAKTGGVGLGSGQFF.

CDR3 sequence (DNA): TGTGCCAGCAGTTTGGGACAGTTCAGGACTGAAGCTTTCTTT. As protein: CASSLGQFRTEAFF. V gene TRBV27 combines with J gene TRBJ1-1, with 7 bases matching TRBD1. With V trimmed by 3 bases and J by 5 bases, 6 bases remained unmatched. The germline CDR1 and CDR2 sequences are MNHEY and SMNVEV (reference sequence). This CDR3 region has 14 residues.

The genes are TRBV10-1 and TRBJ2-1; D gene uncertain. CDR3 length equals 14 residues. CDR1 is WNHNN and CDR2 is SYGVQD in the germline V gene (reference sequence). V shed 5 bases and J shed 3 bases, with 11 bases lying between them. CDR3 DNA: TGCGCCAGCAGTCTATCAGGTATCTACAATGAGCAGTTCTTC. This gives the protein CASSLSGIYNEQFF.

Regarding this clone: A read error is likely, as this CDR3 ends without the conserved phenylalanine or tryptophan. The genes are TRBV7-2 and TRBJ1-5; D is undetermined. V was cut by 5 bases and J by 0 bases, with 5 bases left in between. CDR1 is SGHTA, CDR2 FQGNSA, per germline. The CDR3 sequence is 13 residues long. CDR3 nucleotide sequence: TGTGCCAGCAGCCCGTATAGCAATCAGCCCCAGCATTCT. This gives the protein CASSPYSNQPQHS.

V gene TRBV7-2 combines with J gene TRBJ2-7; D possibly corresponds to TRBD2 (7 bases). V lost 7 bases, J lost 2 bases, and 15 bases lay in between. Germline V gene lookup returns CDR1 SGHTA and CDR2 FQGNSA. There are 14 residues in the CDR3. The CDR3 loop reads CASTTRGGAYEQYF. In DNA form, the CDR3 reads TGTGCCAGCACCACAAGAGGGGGGGCCTACGAGCAGTACTTC. The entire variable domain, with the rest obtained from reference TRBV7-2 and TRBJ2-7, is as follows: GAGVSQSPSNKVTEKGKDVELRCDPISGHTALYWYRQSLGQGLEFLIYFQGNSAPDKSGLPSDRFSAERTGGSVSTLTIQRTQQEDSAVYLCASTTRGGAYEQYFGPGTRLTVT.

The chain recombines TRBV19 with TRBJ2-2, with D maybe TRBD2 (6 bases). Trimming left V 10 bases short and J 5 bases short, with 20 bases between. From germline, CDR1 is LNHDA and CDR2 SQIVND (reference sequence). The length of the CDR3 is 15 residues. CDR3 in DNA: TGTGCCACGAGCCCCGGGCCCGGAGGGACCGGGGAGCTGTTTTTT. Its protein is CATSPGPGGTGELFF. Variable domain in full (rest from reference TRBV19 and TRBJ2-2): DGGITQSPKYLFRKEGQNVTLSCEQNLNHDAMYWYRQDPGQGLRLIYYSQIVNDFQKGDIAEGYSVSREKKESFPLTVTSAQKNPTAFYLCATSPGPGGTGELFFGEGSRLTVL.

The V call is TRBV5-1, the J call TRBJ1-1; a weak D match, TRBD1 (6 bases). The CDR3 has 13 residues. V was clipped by 1 base and J by 6 bases, with 10 bases between them. Germline CDR1 reads SGHRS; CDR2 reads YFSETQ. The DNA of the CDR3 is TGCGCCAGCAGCTTGCAGGGGATCGCTGAAGCTTTCTTT. Its translation is CASSLQGIAEAFF.

The rearrangement uses TRBV27 and TRBJ2-6; 12 bases fit TRBD1. Per the germline V gene, CDR1 is MNHEY and CDR2 is SMNVEV (reference sequence). The ends lost 4 bases at V and 4 bases at J; junction bases unmatched: 5. CDR3 length: 17 residues. DNA for the CDR3: TGTGCCAGCAGTTCGGGACAGGGGGCTTCAGGGGCCAACGTCCTGACTTTC. Amino acids: CASSSGQGASGANVLTF.